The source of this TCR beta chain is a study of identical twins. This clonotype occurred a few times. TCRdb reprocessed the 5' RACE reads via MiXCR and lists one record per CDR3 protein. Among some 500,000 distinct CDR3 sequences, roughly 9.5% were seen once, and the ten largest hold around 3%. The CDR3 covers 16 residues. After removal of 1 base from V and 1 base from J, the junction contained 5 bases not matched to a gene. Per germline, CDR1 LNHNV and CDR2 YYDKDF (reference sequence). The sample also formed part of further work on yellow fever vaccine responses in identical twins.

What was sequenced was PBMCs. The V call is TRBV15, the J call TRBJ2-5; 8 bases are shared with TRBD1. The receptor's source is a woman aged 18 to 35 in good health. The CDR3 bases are TGTGCCACCAGCAGAGTCCAGGGGGCAGGCCAAGAGACCCAGTACTTC. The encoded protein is CATSRVQGAGQETQYF.